One and the same sample provided the 10 T cell receptor beta chains below, sequenced in a study of control samples from healthy donors and cancer patients. The method was immunoSEQ multiplex PCR; TCRdb's version includes in-frame clones alone and lacks a portion of them. The table records 150,000 to 200,000 clones, approximately 95% of them present only once. Sequenced input: blood. The receptors shown here come from a man aged 18-30 years in good health.

The CDR3, as DNA: TGCAGCGTGGAAACAGGGGGCGGAAGCTATGGCTACACCTTC. Translation: CSVETGGGSYGYTF. The chain employs TRBV29-1 and TRBJ1-2, with 9 bases that match TRBD1. The CDR3 spans 14 residues. Germline values: CDR1 SQVTM, CDR2 ANQGSEA. V lost 6 bases and J lost 4; bases outside the gene matches: 9.

Only one count was recorded for this clone. The chain employs TRBV19 and TRBJ2-3, with TRBD2 identical over 12 bases. Germline assignment: CDR1 LNHDA and CDR2 SQIVND (reference sequence). This CDR3 spans 13 amino acids. V gave up 8 bases and J gave up 3 bases; unmatched junction bases: 0. The CDR3 loop is CASGLAGTDTQYF. CDR3 DNA sequence: TGTGCCAGTGGACTAGCGGGGACAGATACGCAGTATTTT.

This CDR3 is CASSFEPSPNTEAFF. The CDR3 coding sequence is TGTGCCAGCAGCTTTGAGCCGAGCCCGAACACTGAAGCTTTCTTT. The J gene is TRBJ1-1, the V gene TRBV12-1. TRBV12-1 is marked as a pseudogene. This CDR3 has 15 amino acids.

This clone was seen just once. V usage is TRBV2 and J usage is TRBJ2-3; 8 positions agree with TRBD2. Per germline, CDR1 SNHLY and CDR2 FYNNEI. The CDR3 spans 17 residues. V trimming: 0 bases; J trimming: 2 bases; junction bases outside the gene matches: 7. The CDR3 protein is CASSEADPGGSTDTQYF. The CDR3, as DNA: TGTGCCAGCAGTGAAGCGGATCCGGGGGGGTCCACAGATACGCAGTATTTT.

This rearrangement joins TRBV2 to TRBJ2-7; 7 nucleotides agree with TRBD1. Per germline, CDR1 SNHLY and CDR2 FYNNEI. Trimming removed 4 bases from V and 4 bases from J; junction bases left unmatched: 4. This CDR3 contains 13 residues. Here the CDR3 DNA reads TGTGCCAGCAGTGGACAGGGTGGTTACGAGCAGTACTTC. Protein: CASSGQGGYEQYF.

The chain carries TRBV6-5 and TRBJ1-1, with a weak D call TRBD1 (5 bases). Germline-derived CDR1 and CDR2 are MNHEY and SVGAGI. The length of the CDR3 is 14 residues. V dropped 7 bases and J dropped 3 bases, with 15 bases sitting between them. Here the CDR3 reads CASTLVGGDTEAFF. CDR3 DNA sequence: TGTGCCAGCACTCTTGTGGGGGGAGACACTGAAGCTTTCTTT.

V and J are TRBV27 and TRBJ1-6; TRBD1 might be the D (5 bases). This CDR3 comprises 14 residues. Germline V gene sequence: CDR1 MNHEY, CDR2 SMNVEV (reference sequence). The V and J ends lost 2 bases and 5 bases respectively, with 7 bases between them. The CDR3, as DNA: TGTGCCAGCAGTTTAGAGGGGCATAATTCACCCCTCCACTTT. It is translated as CASSLEGHNSPLHF.

This chain links TRBV2 with TRBJ2-1, with TRBD2 matching 8 bases. J was trimmed by 0 bases and V by 8 bases; bases with no gene match: 9. CDR1 SNHLY and CDR2 FYNNEI come from the germline V gene. The CDR3 contains 16 residues. CDR3 nucleotides: TGTGCCAGCCGTGCGGGGGGCGCGGGCTCCTACAATGAGCAGTTCTTC. Amino acids: CASRAGGAGSYNEQFF.

The chain combines TRBV4-1 with TRBJ2-7, with D unclear. Germline CDR1 and CDR2: MGHRA and YSYEKL. V shed 0 bases and J shed 0 bases, with 18 bases lying between them. This CDR3 has 18 residues. The CDR3 DNA reads as TGCGCCAGCAGCCAAGATCCCAACCGTCTGCTCCACTCCTACGAGCAGTACTTC. This gives the protein CASSQDPNRLLHSYEQYF.

The V gene is TRBV3-1 (or the pseudogene TRBV3-2), the J gene TRBJ1-2; 7 nucleotides line up with TRBD1. The CDR3 is 12 amino acids. V was clipped by 4 bases and J by 10 bases; unmatched bases: 6. Germline CDR1 LGHDT, CDR2 YNNKEL (reference sequence). The CDR3 reads CASSPDRDLYTF. CDR3 sequence (DNA): TGTGCCAGCAGCCCCGACAGGGATCTCTACACCTTC.